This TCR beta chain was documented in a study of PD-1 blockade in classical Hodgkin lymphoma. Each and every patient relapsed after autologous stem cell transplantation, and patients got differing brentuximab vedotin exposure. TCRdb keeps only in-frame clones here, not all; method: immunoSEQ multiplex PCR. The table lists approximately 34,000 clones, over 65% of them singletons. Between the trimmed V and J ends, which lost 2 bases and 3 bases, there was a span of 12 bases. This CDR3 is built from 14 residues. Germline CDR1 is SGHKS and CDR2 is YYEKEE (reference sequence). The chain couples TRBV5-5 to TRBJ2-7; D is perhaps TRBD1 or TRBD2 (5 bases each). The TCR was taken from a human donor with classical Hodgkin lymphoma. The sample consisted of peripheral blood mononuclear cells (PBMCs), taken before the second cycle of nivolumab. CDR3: CASSLWDGIYEQYF. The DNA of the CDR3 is TGTGCCAGCAGCTTATGGGACGGGATCTACGAGCAGTACTTC.